The clone carrying this T cell receptor beta chain was counted between two and nine times. Using its own MiXCR run on the 5' RACE reads, TCRdb lists one record per CDR3 protein. The repertoire holds fewer than 250,000 distinct CDR3 sequences, with roughly a tenth as singletons. The source of the sample is a study of T-cell memory formation after mild COVID-19. The CDR3 has 16 residues. The germline V gene encodes CDR1 MNHEY and CDR2 SVGAGI. With 5 bases removed from V and 0 bases from J, the gap between germline ends came to 14 bases. The genes are TRBV6-5 and TRBJ1-5, with D tentatively TRBD1 (6 bases). The sequenced sample was PBMCs or a T cell subset sorted from them (not recorded which). The origin of this receptor is a young man who had mild COVID-19 (a few samples of this study predate the infection). Cell type and time point are not known. In nucleotides, the CDR3 is TGTGCCAGCAGTCCGTTAGGGACAAGTAGCAATCAGCCCCAGCATTTT. Residues: CASSPLGTSSNQPQHF.